These 22 T cell receptor beta chains share one sample of origin, sequenced in a study of blood T cell repertoires in COVID-19. Clones were sequenced by immunoSEQ multiplex PCR, and TCRdb holds only the in-frame ones, with some missing. The sample contains around 98,000 clones, approximately 86% of which appear only once. Sample: peripheral blood. The receptors come from a man between 65 and 79 years old with active or convalescent COVID-19.

The rearrangement joins TRBV11-3 to TRBJ2-3, with D tentatively TRBD1 (7 bases). The germline CDR1 and CDR2 sequences are SGHNT and YENEEA. This CDR3 is 16 amino acids long. Trimming removed 6 bases from V and 0 bases from J, with 16 bases in between. DNA for the CDR3: TGTGCCAGCAGGGACGGAGGGGGCCCTAGCACAGATACGCAGTATTTT. This sequence encodes CASRDGGGPSTDTQYF.

The rearrangement links TRBV7-2 to TRBJ1-5, with 8 bases matching TRBD1. V lost 3 bases, J lost 5 bases, and 12 bases stayed unmatched. This CDR3 spans 17 amino acids. The V gene's germline CDR1 is SGHTA and CDR2 FQGNSA. This CDR3 is CASSFIVSQGAYQPQHF. As DNA, the CDR3 is TGTGCCAGCAGCTTCATCGTCTCGCAGGGGGCTTATCAGCCCCAGCATTTT.

The chain links TRBV29-1 to TRBJ1-1; 7 bases match TRBD1. J gave up 6 bases and V 7 bases, and 8 bases lay outside the gene matches. Germline CDR1 is SQVTM and CDR2 is ANQGSEA. The CDR3 covers 12 residues. CDR3 bases: TGCAGCGCCCTAACCCAGGGGGCTGAAGCTTTCTTT. Translated: CSALTQGAEAFF.

The rearrangement links TRBV18 to TRBJ1-2; tentatively, D is TRBD1 (6 bases). V was trimmed by 3 bases and J by 2 bases, leaving 13 bases between them. CDR1 is KGHSH and CDR2 is LQKENI in the germline V gene. The CDR3 has 15 amino acids. CDR3 bases: TGTGCCAGCTCACCGTTATGGGGGCAGAACTATGGCTACACCTTC. The encoded protein is CASSPLWGQNYGYTF.

This chain joins TRBV5-1 and TRBJ1-1; perhaps TRBD1 as D (5 bases). Germline loops: CDR1 SGHRS, CDR2 YFSETQ. The CDR3 loop spans 14 amino acids. Trimming removed 4 bases at V and 1 base at J, with 11 bases between. The CDR3 here is CASSTGHTNTEAFF. CDR3 coding DNA: TGCGCCAGCAGCACTGGACACACGAACACTGAAGCTTTCTTT.

The chain carries TRBV4-3 and TRBJ1-2; TRBD1 matches at 8 bases. V gave up 0 bases and J gave up 4 bases; unmatched junction bases: 10. This CDR3 is 17 amino acids long. From germline, CDR1 is LGHNA and CDR2 YSLEER. CDR3 nucleotide sequence: TGCGCCAGCAGCCAAGATAGCATTGACAGGGGACCCTATGGCTACACCTTC. Protein: CASSQDSIDRGPYGYTF.

This clone was found once. The chain carries TRBV6-5 and TRBJ2-1; a weak D match, TRBD2 (6 bases). The CDR3 covers 14 residues. Germline-derived CDR1 and CDR2 are MNHEY and SVGAGI. V lost 7 bases to trimming and J lost 9 bases, with 19 bases between them. CDR3 sequence: CASISGLTRGEQFF. Written as DNA, the CDR3 is TGTGCCAGCATAAGCGGGCTGACTAGGGGTGAGCAGTTCTTC.

This clone was detected only a few times. Here the CDR3 DNA reads TGCGCCAGCCCGTCGGAAGGGGGTAGCAATCAGCCCCAGCATTTT. It specifies CASPSEGGSNQPQHF. This chain joins TRBV23-1 and TRBJ1-5; maybe TRBD1 (6 bases). TRBV23-1 is reported as an ORF; its role is uncertain. Trimming shortened V by 8 bases and J by 0 bases, and 14 bases separated the two germline ends. The CDR3 runs 15 residues.

The rearrangement joins TRBV7-4 to TRBJ1-2; 7 bases match TRBD1. The CDR3 is 16 amino acids. CDR1 and CDR2 from the germline V gene are SGHVT and SQSDAQ. The V and J ends lost 5 bases and 1 base, in that order; junction bases with no gene match: 10. The CDR3 DNA sequence: TGTGCCAGCAGCCCTCCGACAGGGAAAGGTAACTATGGCTACACCTTC. This encodes CASSPPTGKGNYGYTF.

In this sample, this clone turned up a few times. CDR3 nucleotide sequence: TGTGCCACTAGCGGAGGGGCGAATCAGCCCCAGCATTTT. This sequence encodes CATSGGANQPQHF. This sequence joins TRBV10-3 and TRBJ1-5; D possibly corresponds to TRBD1 (5 bases). This CDR3 spans 13 amino acids. The germline V and J ends were trimmed by 10 bases and 4 bases, with 14 bases remaining between them. Germline assignment: CDR1 ENHRY and CDR2 SYGVKD.

The J gene is TRBJ2-7, the V gene TRBV30; D is ambiguous. Deletions cut 2 bases from V and 6 bases from J, with 14 bases between. Germline V lookup: CDR1 GTSNPN, CDR2 SVGIG (reference sequence). This CDR3 has 13 residues. CDR3 nucleotide sequence: TGTGCCTGGAGTAAACAGTCTAATGGCGAGCAGTACTTC. This sequence encodes CAWSKQSNGEQYF.

The chain uses TRBV3-1 (or the pseudogene TRBV3-2) and TRBJ2-7; 11 positions agree with TRBD2. The CDR3 extends over 15 amino acids. J was trimmed by 4 bases and V by 5 bases; bases with no gene match: 7. Germline CDR1 is LGHDT and CDR2 is YNNKEL (reference sequence). The CDR3 region has the DNA TGTGCCAGCAGCTTCCTAGCGGGGGGTGATTACGAGCAGTACTTC. Amino acid sequence: CASSFLAGGDYEQYF.

The gene calls are TRBV11-3 and TRBJ1-1, with 7 bases matching TRBD1. Germline V CDR1 and CDR2: SGHNT, YENEEA. J gave up 5 bases and V 4 bases, and 10 bases lay outside the gene matches. The CDR3 totals 15 residues. Here the CDR3 DNA reads TGTGCCAGCAGCTCGGGTCTACAGGGGAGGACTGAAGCTTTCTTT. Translating it yields CASSSGLQGRTEAFF.

The rearrangement uses TRBV27 and TRBJ2-1; D remains ambiguous. CDR1 MNHEY and CDR2 SMNVEV come from the germline V gene (reference sequence). The length of the CDR3 is 16 residues. Trimming shortened V by 6 bases and J by 0 bases, and 15 bases separated the two germline ends. This CDR3 is CASRPTRGGSYNEQFF. CDR3 sequence (DNA): TGTGCCAGCAGACCCACCCGCGGTGGCTCCTACAATGAGCAGTTCTTC.

This clone was picked up a small number of times. At the DNA level, this CDR3 is encoded by other sequences in the same sample as well. The chain employs TRBV30 and TRBJ1-2; D gene unclear. The CDR3 length is 12 residues. Per the germline V gene, CDR1 is GTSNPN and CDR2 is SVGIG (reference sequence). The V gene lost 0 bases and the J gene lost 3 bases, with 5 bases spanning the gap. This chain's CDR3 is CAWSVLYYGYTF. The CDR3 DNA reads as TGTGCCTGGAGTGTACTTTACTATGGCTACACCTTC. Looking up the rest from reference TRBV30 and TRBJ1-2 gives the full variable domain: SQTIHQWPATLVQPVGSPLSLECTVEGTSNPNLYWYRQAAGRGLQLLFYSVGIGQISSEVPQNLSASRPQDRQFILSSKKLLLSDSGFYLCAWSVLYYGYTFGSGTRLTVV.

The gene calls are TRBV13 and TRBJ1-6, with D possibly TRBD1 on 5 matching bases. The CDR3 extends over 15 amino acids. The germline CDR1 and CDR2 sequences are PRHDT and FYEKMQ (reference sequence). V was shortened by 5 bases and J by 1 base, with 9 bases between the two germline ends. The CDR3 DNA is TGTGCCAGCAGCATACGACAGTCCTATAATTCACCCCTCCACTTT. It codes for CASSIRQSYNSPLHF.

The chain joins TRBV6-6 to TRBJ1-1; D is undetermined. V gave up 4 bases and J gave up 6 bases, with 6 bases separating them. The CDR3 loop spans 11 amino acids. Germline CDR1 reads MNHNY; CDR2 reads SVGAGI (reference sequence). CDR3 sequence: CASSWQAEAFF. CDR3 bases: TGTGCCAGCAGTTGGCAGGCTGAAGCTTTCTTT.

This CDR3 is CASSHGRTGVYEQYF. CDR3 DNA: TGCGCCAGCAGCCATGGCCGGACAGGGGTATACGAGCAGTACTTC. V usage is TRBV4-1 and J usage is TRBJ2-7, with 9 bases matching TRBD1. This CDR3 contains 15 residues. The germline V gene has CDR1 MGHRA and CDR2 YSYEKL. V was pared by 3 bases and J by 4 bases, with 7 bases of the junction left unmatched.

The gene calls are TRBV5-1 and TRBJ2-3, with TRBD2 matching 11 bases. Germline-derived CDR1 and CDR2 are SGHRS and YFSETQ. With 5 bases clipped from V and 9 bases from J, the junction kept 11 bases outside the gene matches. CDR3 size: 15 residues. CDR3: CASSSLAGGQGTQYF. The DNA of the CDR3 is TGCGCCAGCAGTTCTCTAGCGGGGGGCCAAGGGACGCAGTATTTT.

The V call is TRBV7-2, the J call TRBJ1-2, with D perhaps TRBD1 (6 bases). CDR1 and CDR2 (germline): SGHTA, FQGNSA. V was clipped by 5 bases and J by 3 bases, with 13 bases between them. This CDR3 is built from 14 residues. The CDR3 nucleotides are TGTGCCAGCAGCGGTCAGGGGTTATACTATGGCTACACCTTC. Protein product: CASSGQGLYYGYTF.

V and J are TRBV2 and TRBJ2-3; unclear D gene. This CDR3 has 13 residues. Germline V gene lookup returns CDR1 SNHLY and CDR2 FYNNEI. The V and J ends lost 4 bases and 6 bases respectively, with 11 bases between them. CDR3 amino acids: CASSAEVADTQYF. As DNA, the CDR3 is TGTGCCAGCAGTGCTGAGGTGGCGGATACGCAGTATTTT.

The gene calls are TRBV4-1 and TRBJ1-5, with D unclear. Trimming cost V 3 bases and J 2 bases, with 14 bases left between them. CDR1 is MGHRA and CDR2 is YSYEKL in the germline V gene. There are 16 residues in the CDR3. The CDR3 region is CASSHPTAGGNQPQHF. The DNA for the CDR3 is TGCGCCAGCAGCCACCCTACCGCCGGGGGCAATCAGCCCCAGCATTTT.